Reported below is one T cell receptor (beta chain). What it binds is unknown. This sample was included in a study of cytomegalovirus exposure and HLA in healthy donors. The study, taken as a whole, reports: A few CMV-associated chains were confirmed in vitro to be specific for CMV antigens. Later analysis identified a missense DCLRE1C variant that was linked to TCR beta V- and J-gene trimming. The authors enumerated 150 to 200 TCR beta chains as linked to cytomegalovirus.

PCR was performed using 60 Vbeta and 13 Jbeta primers. Libraries were prepared by immunoSEQ multiplex PCR; TCRdb keeps only in-frame clonotypes and omits some of them. Counted here are approximately 110,000 clones, roughly 72% occurring once; the ten biggest clones make up around 3.9%. Trimming at V came to 6 bases and at J to 6 bases, leaving 8 bases not matched to a gene. The CDR3 is made up of 14 amino acids. Germline V gives CDR1 SEHNR, CDR2 FQNEAQ (reference sequence). Material: PBMCs. The clonotype comes from a woman aged 40 to 50 in good health and CMV-seropositive. The rearrangement joins TRBV7-9 to TRBJ2-4; 7 nucleotides line up with TRBD2. CDR3 bases: TGTGCCAGCAGTCCAGCGGGAAGGAGAAACATTCAGTACTTC. Translation gives CASSPAGRRNIQYF.